The 3 T cell receptor beta chains reported below all come from one sample, sequenced in a study of T cell changes during pregnancy in multiple sclerosis. Data came from immunoSEQ multiplex PCR; TCRdb stores just in-frame clones and leaves some out. The table includes fewer than 20,000 clones, about nine tenths detected once. The specimen comprised CD8+ T cells from peripheral blood mononuclear cells, sampled in the third trimester of pregnancy. The receptor source for this set is a female donor in good health, enrolled as a control in a pregnancy study.

This chain connects TRBV7-8 to TRBJ2-7, with a tentative D call TRBD1 (6 bases). Trimming removed 3 bases from V and 2 bases from J, with 8 bases in between. CDR3 length: 13 amino acids. Per the germline V gene, CDR1 is SGHVS and CDR2 is FQNEAQ. The CDR3 loop is CASSLGTPYEQYF. In DNA form, the CDR3 reads TGTGCCAGCAGCTTGGGGACACCCTACGAGCAGTACTTC.

This clone was observed a handful of times. V gene TRBV29-1 combines with J gene TRBJ2-1; TRBD2 is a possible D gene (5 bases). The CDR3 has 16 amino acids. The V and J ends lost 1 base and 4 bases respectively, with 17 bases between them. From germline, CDR1 is SQVTM and CDR2 ANQGSEA. CDR3 nucleotides: TGCAGCGTTGAAGGGGCTAGCCCAACAACGTACAATGAGCAGTTCTTC. Translation: CSVEGASPTTYNEQFF.

The chain uses TRBV7-9 and TRBJ2-1; 8 bases map to TRBD1. Germline V gene data show CDR1 as SEHNR and CDR2 as FQNEAQ (reference sequence). J was trimmed by 6 bases and V by 3 bases; bases with no gene match: 10. The CDR3 runs 16 residues. The CDR3 reads CASSFFRGQGSNEQFF. CDR3 nucleotide sequence: TGTGCCAGCAGCTTTTTCAGGGGGCAGGGGAGCAATGAGCAGTTCTTC.